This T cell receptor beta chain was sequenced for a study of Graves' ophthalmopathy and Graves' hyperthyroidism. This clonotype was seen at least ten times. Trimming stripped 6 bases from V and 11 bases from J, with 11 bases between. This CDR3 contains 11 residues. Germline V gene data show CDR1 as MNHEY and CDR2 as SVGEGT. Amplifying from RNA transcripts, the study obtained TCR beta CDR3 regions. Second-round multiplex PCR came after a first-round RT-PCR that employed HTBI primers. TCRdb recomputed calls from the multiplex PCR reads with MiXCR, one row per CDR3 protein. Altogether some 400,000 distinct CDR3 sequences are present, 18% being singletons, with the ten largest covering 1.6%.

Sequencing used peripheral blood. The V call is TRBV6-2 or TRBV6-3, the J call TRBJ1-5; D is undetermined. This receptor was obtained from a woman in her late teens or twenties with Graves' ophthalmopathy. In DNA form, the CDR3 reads TGTGCCAGCAGCACCATGGGTGCCCAGCATTTT. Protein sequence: CASSTMGAQHF.